This T cell receptor (beta chain) was documented in a study of control samples from healthy donors and cancer patients. Assay: immunoSEQ multiplex PCR; the TCRdb copy retains only in-frame clones and omits some. The repertoire consists of 60,000 to 75,000 clones, with over 75% occurring once and the leading ten covering roughly 5.5%. Germline values: CDR1 SGHNT, CDR2 YENEEA. J was trimmed by 11 bases and V by 5 bases; bases with no gene match: 4. The CDR3 runs to 14 residues. Sequenced: blood. The V call is TRBV11-3, the J call TRBJ2-1; 15 nucleotides align to TRBD2. This TCR came from a man aged 35 to 55 in good health. The CDR3: CASSPGLAGGQQFF. DNA for the CDR3: TGTGCCAGCAGCCCGGGACTAGCGGGAGGTCAGCAGTTCTTC. The full variable domain, completed using reference TRBV11-3 and TRBJ2-1, is EAGVVQSPRYKIIEKKQPVAFWCNPISGHNTLYWYLQNLGQGPELLIRYENEEAVDDSQLPKDRFSAERLKGVDSTLKIQPAELGDSAVYLCASSPGLAGGQQFFGPGTRLTVL.